This T cell receptor (beta chain) was observed in a study of cytomegalovirus exposure and HLA in healthy donors. Study-wide points: Apparent HLA restriction characterized most CMV-associated TCR beta chains in a later analysis. What was likely a sequencing artifact was a cluster of highly shared sequence variants. Within an earlier analysis, most TCR beta V segments proved productive either about 87% or about 30% of the time.

From germline, CDR1 is SGHTA and CDR2 FQGNSA. The germline V and J ends were trimmed by 5 bases and 0 bases, with 8 bases remaining between them. The CDR3 consists of 13 residues. PCR employed 60 Vbeta and 13 Jbeta primers. Profiling relied on immunoSEQ multiplex PCR, and the TCRdb table lists in-frame clones only, not all of them. The table lists 150,000 or so clones, roughly 80% of them singletons. This clone was seen only once. The antigen is undetermined. This chain uses TRBV7-2 with TRBJ2-7; D not resolved. The sequence came from a man aged 40-49 years in good health and CMV-seropositive. The sequenced sample consisted of PBMCs. The CDR3 region is CASSPTRSYEQYF. The DNA for the CDR3 is TGTGCCAGCAGCCCCACGCGCTCCTACGAGCAGTACTTC.